A selection of T cell receptor beta chains follows, all from one sample in a study of cytomegalovirus exposure and HLA in healthy donors. Assay used: immunoSEQ multiplex PCR; TCRdb lists only in-frame clones, some missing. The sample shows 120,000 or so clones, around nine tenths of them seen only once. The sample consisted of PBMCs. The source is a woman aged 25 to 45 in good health and CMV-seropositive. Each CDR3 is given without its conserved first and last residue. Some rows have no size entry. The others give once, few or many, or a class for an expanded clone.

J: TRBJ2-5; V: TRBV19; size: .; CDR3: ASSTDRGETQY
J: TRBJ2-7; V: TRBV2; size: .; CDR3: ASSPSVGGEQY
J: TRBJ1-1; V: TRBV27; size: once; CDR3: ASSPGQGVNTEAF
J: TRBJ2-2; V: TRBV4-2; size: .; CDR3: ASSQDTSAGELF
J: TRBJ1-5; V: TRBV12-5; size: many; CDR3: ASGLAQGARNQPQH
J: TRBJ1-1; V: TRBV4-3; size: .; CDR3: ASSQAGGRNTEAF
J: TRBJ2-1; V: TRBV19; size: .; CDR3: ASSMGDSLF
J: TRBJ1-1; V: TRBV28; size: .; CDR3: ASSPPSGMNTEAF
J: TRBJ2-5; V: TRBV7-9; size: .; CDR3: ASSYRRLGQGVQETQY
J: TRBJ2-2; V: TRBV11-1; size: .; CDR3: ASQGEANTGELF
J: TRBJ1-1; V: TRBV28; size: .; CDR3: ASSLKQGAGNTEAF
J: TRBJ2-7; V: TRBV11-2; size: .; CDR3: ASSLGTSYEQY
J: TRBJ2-7; V: TRBV5-6; size: .; CDR3: ASSLPGLTSEQY
J: TRBJ1-5; V: TRBV30; size: .; CDR3: AWSVRGGGQPQH
J: TRBJ2-5; V: TRBV7-2; size: .; CDR3: ASSPGTDYQETQY
J: TRBJ2-5; V: TRBV5-1; size: .; CDR3: ASSGTRQGISRETQY
J: TRBJ2-6; V: TRBV18; size: .; CDR3: ASSPLPGTVHVLT
J: TRBJ1-2; V: TRBV6-5; size: .; CDR3: ATTPGQGASGYT
J: TRBJ1-4; V: TRBV27; size: .; CDR3: ASSFTGGAIEKLF
J: TRBJ2-3; V: TRBV6-5; size: .; CDR3: ATGWSDTQY
J: TRBJ2-7; V: TRBV6-6; size: few; CDR3: ASSPGGRGEQY
J: TRBJ2-3; V: TRBV5-1; size: .; CDR3: ASSPKGQITDTQY
J: TRBJ2-3; V: TRBV13; size: .; CDR3: ASSLRRGGVPPTDTQY
J: TRBJ2-5; V: TRBV7-2; size: .; CDR3: ASSFMAQQETQY
J: TRBJ1-1; V: TRBV27; size: once; CDR3: ASSPSGGPVAF
J: TRBJ2-1; V: TRBV28; size: .; CDR3: ASRLAGENEQF
J: TRBJ1-5; V: TRBV7-3; size: few; CDR3: ASSRRKKLEQPQH
J: TRBJ2-7; V: TRBV6-5; size: few; CDR3: ASSYAQGAYEQY
J: TRBJ2-1; V: TRBV28; size: .; CDR3: ASSSTGKGSYNEQF
J: TRBJ2-2; V: TRBV13; size: .; CDR3: ASSLYGSHTGELF
J: TRBJ1-2; V: TRBV7-3; size: .; CDR3: ARPPTGPYGYT
J: TRBJ2-1; V: TRBV15; size: .; CDR3: ATSPKRDLGYNEQF
J: TRBJ1-2; V: TRBV7-8; size: .; CDR3: ASSLASSGVGYGYT
J: TRBJ1-5; V: TRBV27; size: .; CDR3: ASRGSRAQPQH
J: TRBJ1-1; V: TRBV4-3; size: .; CDR3: ASSQDLRVEAF
J: TRBJ1-1; V: TRBV5-1; size: .; CDR3: ASSLSLGAEAF
J: TRBJ2-7; V: TRBV19; size: .; CDR3: ASSMEVGWRQY
J: TRBJ2-1; V: TRBV6-1; size: once; CDR3: ASPDLRGNEQF
J: TRBJ2-7; V: TRBV4-2; size: .; CDR3: ASSQVQGELSGEQY
J: TRBJ1-5; V: TRBV19; size: .; CDR3: ASSVGGKQPQH
J: TRBJ2-1; V: TRBV5-1; size: .; CDR3: ASSLGLAGVSYNEQF
J: TRBJ2-1; V: TRBV19; size: .; CDR3: ASRSRASGDNEQF
J: TRBJ2-7; V: TRBV5-6; size: .; CDR3: ASSNGLANYEQY
J: TRBJ1-5; V: TRBV6-1; size: .; CDR3: ASSEAGGHNQPQH
J: TRBJ2-1; V: TRBV9; size: .; CDR3: ASSVAGGQYNEQF
J: TRBJ2-3; V: TRBV25-1; size: .; CDR3: ASSEGKGGLTDTQY
J: TRBJ2-1; V: TRBV27; size: .; CDR3: ASSTRTGAGGEFNEQF
J: TRBJ2-2; V: TRBV7-9; size: .; CDR3: ASSSTEGITGELF
J: TRBJ2-1; V: TRBV2; size: .; CDR3: ASSGGGTWLVRSEQF
J: TRBJ2-7; V: TRBV19; size: .; CDR3: ASSSPTGVRISEQY
J: TRBJ1-1; V: TRBV2; size: .; CDR3: ASSRGEAF
J: TRBJ2-5; V: TRBV5-1; size: .; CDR3: ASSFGQGARPQETQY
J: TRBJ1-1; V: TRBV19; size: .; CDR3: ASSTHRGLMTEAF
J: TRBJ2-7; V: TRBV7-9; size: .; CDR3: ASSFDWFYEQY
J: TRBJ1-2; V: TRBV27; size: .; CDR3: ASSFLSPGQGAGGYT